These 23 T cell receptor beta chains were sequenced from one sample in a study of T cell clones after liver transplantation. The assay was immunoSEQ multiplex PCR, and TCRdb's table has in-frame clones only and misses some. The top ten clones hold approximately 1% of a sample with roughly 65,000 clones, about 91% of them seen once. This specimen was CD4+ T cells from blood, taken around 27 months after liver transplant. These receptors originate from a human patient who received a liver transplant. Some T cells may be provided by the graft donor.

V gene TRBV7-9 combines with J gene TRBJ2-3; the D is unclear. Germline loops: CDR1 SEHNR, CDR2 FQNEAQ (reference sequence). The CDR3 is 16 residues long. V lost 3 bases, J lost 3 bases, and 16 bases lay in between. CDR3 loop: CASSFARKAFTDTQYF. The CDR3 DNA is TGTGCCAGCAGCTTTGCGCGGAAGGCGTTTACAGATACGCAGTATTTT. The full variable domain, its missing parts supplied by reference TRBV7-9 and TRBJ2-3, is DTGVSQNPRHKITKRGQNVTFRCDPISEHNRLYWYRQTLGQGPEFLTYFQNEAQLEKSRLLSDRFSAERPKGSFSTLEIQRTEQGDSAMYLCASSFARKAFTDTQYFGPGTRLTVL.

Points on this clone: An end of the junction does not agree with germline; a read error may underlie this. The chain is built from TRBV7-7 and TRBJ1-1; D is unclear. Germline CDR1 SSHAT, CDR2 FNYEAQ (reference sequence). The CDR3 contains 13 residues. The CDR3: CASSLDRNTEAFF. Written as DNA, the CDR3 is TGTGCTAGCAGCTTAGACCGGAACACTGAAGCTTTCTTT.

The V and J genes are TRBV2 and TRBJ2-1, with 7 bases aligning to TRBD2. This CDR3 is 13 amino acids long. The ends lost 4 bases at V and 6 bases at J; junction bases unmatched: 3. The germline CDR1 and CDR2 sequences are SNHLY and FYNNEI. CDR3 DNA: TGTGCCAGCAGTGCTGGGACTACCAATGAGCAGTTCTTC. This encodes CASSAGTTNEQFF.

V gene TRBV10-2 combines with J gene TRBJ1-5; D is unclear. CDR3 length: 13 residues. The V end lost 3 bases, the J end lost 5 bases, and 8 bases lay between the germline ends. Per the germline V gene, CDR1 is WSHSY and CDR2 is SAAADI. The CDR3 DNA is TGCGCCAGCAGTGAAATTGGGGATCAGCCCCAGCATTTT. It translates to CASSEIGDQPQHF.

This sequence joins TRBV5-4 and TRBJ2-2; 7 positions agree with TRBD1. CDR3 size: 15 residues. Germline trimming cut 4 bases from V and 1 base from J; bases unmatched to any gene: 4. CDR1 is SGHNT and CDR2 is YYREEE in the germline V gene (reference sequence). CDR3 DNA sequence: TGTGCCAGCAGCGAGGGGGCAGGGAACACCGGGGAGCTGTTTTTT. It is translated as CASSEGAGNTGELFF.

The rearrangement links TRBV5-8 to TRBJ2-7; 9 bases match TRBD1. CDR1 is SGHTS, CDR2 YDEGEE, per germline. CDR3 size: 16 residues. J gave up 4 bases and V 3 bases, and 11 bases lay outside the gene matches. CDR3 sequence (DNA): TGTGCCAGCAGCTATTACTGGACAGGGGTAAAATACGAGCAGTACTTC. This translates into CASSYYWTGVKYEQYF. Complete variable domain (other parts from reference TRBV5-8 and TRBJ2-7): EAGVTQSPTHLIKTRGQQATLRCSPISGHTSVYWYQQALGLGLQFLLWYDEGEERNRGNFPPRFSGRQFPNYSSELNVNALELEDSALYLCASSYYWTGVKYEQYFGPGTRLTVT.

This clone was counted only a few times. This chain uses TRBV7-6 with TRBJ2-7; 8 bases align to TRBD2. Germline V gives CDR1 SGHVS, CDR2 FNYEAQ. Trimming cost V 1 base and J 5 bases; bases outside gene matches: 7. The length of the CDR3 is 15 residues. CDR3 bases: TGTGCCAGCAGCTTAGACAGGCCGGGGGGGGACGAGCAGTACTTC. Translated: CASSLDRPGGDEQYF.

The rearrangement uses TRBV11-3 and TRBJ2-3; 9 positions match TRBD2. The CDR3 is made up of 15 amino acids. Germline assignment: CDR1 SGHNT and CDR2 YENEEA. Losses at the gene ends were 2 bases for V and 0 bases for J; bases not matched to a gene: 0. DNA of the CDR3: TGTGCCAGCAGCTTAACTAGCGGGAGCACAGATACGCAGTATTTT. Its translation: CASSLTSGSTDTQYF.

V gene TRBV7-9 combines with J gene TRBJ2-5; D gene ambiguous. The V end was cut by 0 bases, the J end by 5 bases, with 10 bases between. Germline V lookup: CDR1 SEHNR, CDR2 FQNEAQ (reference sequence). This CDR3 region has 14 residues. CDR3 loop: CASSLAGIDETQYF. The CDR3 DNA follows: TGTGCCAGCAGCTTAGCGGGAATTGATGAGACCCAGTACTTC.

The genes are TRBV7-2 and TRBJ2-3, with D perhaps matching TRBD1 (6 bases). CDR1 and CDR2 (germline): SGHTA, FQGNSA. V was trimmed by 10 bases and J by 4 bases, leaving 21 bases between them. CDR3 length: 15 residues. The CDR3 loop is CATNGGARGADTQYF. CDR3 in DNA: TGTGCCACAAATGGGGGCGCCAGGGGCGCAGATACGCAGTATTTT. The full variable domain, rest sourced from reference TRBV7-2 and TRBJ2-3, is GAGVSQSPSNKVTEKGKDVELRCDPISGHTALYWYRQSLGQGLEFLIYFQGNSAPDKSGLPSDRFSAERTGGSVSTLTIQRTQQEDSAVYLCATNGGARGADTQYFGPGTRLTVL.

The chain is built from TRBV11-3 and TRBJ1-5; D is ambiguous. V gave up 7 bases and J gave up 6 bases, with 10 bases separating them. This CDR3 contains 12 residues. Germline lookup yields CDR1 SGHNT and CDR2 YENEEA. CDR3 nucleotide sequence: TGTGCCAGCACGCGGCGCGCTCAGCCCCAGCATTTT. Amino acids: CASTRRAQPQHF. Full variable domain (remainder filled in from reference TRBV11-3 and TRBJ1-5): EAGVVQSPRYKIIEKKQPVAFWCNPISGHNTLYWYLQNLGQGPELLIRYENEEAVDDSQLPKDRFSAERLKGVDSTLKIQPAELGDSAVYLCASTRRAQPQHFGDGTRLSIL.

This clone came up a few times. The rearrangement links TRBV6-5 to TRBJ2-1, with D perhaps matching TRBD2 (5 bases). Germline V lookup: CDR1 MNHEY, CDR2 SVGAGI. V was cut by 0 bases and J by 16 bases, with 16 bases left in between. CDR3 length: 13 amino acids. The CDR3 DNA is TGTGCCAGCAGTTACTCGACTAAACCTGCCCGCTTCTTC. Protein product: CASSYSTKPARFF.

The chain is built from TRBV29-1 and TRBJ2-1; D ambiguous. V was cut by 3 bases and J by 0 bases, with 15 bases left in between. Germline CDR1 is SQVTM and CDR2 is ANQGSEA. The CDR3 covers 16 residues. CDR3 loop: CSVELGRRSSYNEQFF. CDR3 in DNA: TGCAGCGTTGAGTTAGGACGCCGTAGCTCCTACAATGAGCAGTTCTTC.

Only one count was recorded for this clone. V gene TRBV11-3 combines with J gene TRBJ2-1, with D perhaps matching TRBD2 (6 bases). Germline V lookup: CDR1 SGHNT, CDR2 YENEEA. The CDR3 consists of 18 residues. The V gene lost 1 base and the J gene lost 2 bases, with 18 bases spanning the gap. CDR3 sequence: CASSLVGAYGSAYNEQFF. CDR3 nucleotide sequence: TGTGCCAGCAGCTTAGTAGGGGCTTACGGGAGTGCCTACAATGAGCAGTTCTTC.

The CDR3 sequence is CASSLGDRENYGYTF. CDR3 bases: TGTGCCAGCAGCTTGGGTGACAGGGAAAACTATGGCTACACCTTC. The rearrangement joins TRBV5-6 to TRBJ1-2, with 7 bases identical to TRBD1. Looked up from germline, CDR1 is SGHDT and CDR2 is YYEEEE. The CDR3 covers 15 residues. The J segment lost 2 bases and the V segment lost 0 bases, leaving 4 bases of the junction unmatched.

The J gene is TRBJ1-4, the V gene TRBV5-1, with 9 bases lining up with TRBD1. The ends lost 0 bases at V and 0 bases at J; junction bases unmatched: 0. CDR1 is SGHRS and CDR2 is YFSETQ in the germline V gene. This CDR3 spans 16 amino acids. The CDR3 protein is CASSLGQGATNEKLFF. CDR3 DNA sequence: TGCGCCAGCAGCTTGGGACAGGGGGCAACTAATGAAAAACTGTTTTTT.

The CDR3: CASRQDSLAEAFF. CDR3 nucleotides: TGTGCCAGCAGACAGGACAGTTTAGCCGAAGCTTTCTTT. The chain is built from TRBV6-5 and TRBJ1-1, with D possibly being TRBD1 (6 bases). The CDR3 loop spans 13 amino acids. CDR1 and CDR2 (germline): MNHEY, SVGAGI. The V gene lost 6 bases and the J gene lost 8 bases, with 16 bases spanning the gap.

The rearrangement uses TRBV7-9 and TRBJ2-4; either TRBD1 or TRBD2 may supply D (5 bases each). Between the trimmed V and J ends, which lost 5 bases and 14 bases, there was a span of 19 bases. CDR1 SEHNR and CDR2 FQNEAQ come from the germline V gene (reference sequence). The CDR3 runs 13 residues. DNA of the CDR3: TGTGCCAGCAGCGCGAAAAGGGACGGGAATAAGTACTTC. Translating gives CASSAKRDGNKYF.

V usage is TRBV6-1 and J usage is TRBJ2-3; 7 nucleotides line up with TRBD2. Germline V gene data show CDR1 as MNHNS and CDR2 as SASEGT. The CDR3 sequence is 13 residues long. The J segment lost 6 bases and the V segment lost 8 bases, leaving 8 bases of the junction unmatched. Here the CDR3 reads CASSREAFDTQYF. The CDR3 region has the DNA TGTGCCAGCTCCCGGGAGGCCTTCGATACGCAGTATTTT.

The rearrangement joins TRBV14 to TRBJ2-5, with 9 bases that match TRBD1. J gave up 2 bases and V 3 bases, and 4 bases lay outside the gene matches. From germline, CDR1 is SGHDN and CDR2 FVKESK. The CDR3 is 15 amino acids. Written as DNA, the CDR3 is TGTGCCAGCAGCCAGACGACAGGGGGTCAAGAGACCCAGTACTTC. Translation: CASSQTTGGQETQYF.

This sequence joins TRBV19 and TRBJ2-1, with 8 bases aligning to TRBD1. The CDR3 is made up of 18 amino acids. The ends lost 4 bases at V and 5 bases at J; junction bases unmatched: 16. Germline V gene data show CDR1 as LNHDA and CDR2 as SQIVND (reference sequence). In nucleotides, the CDR3 is TGTGCCAGTAGTAGGGGAGACAGGGGAAAGCCTCTCGACAATGAGCAGTTCTTC. Translated: CASSRGDRGKPLDNEQFF.

The V and J genes are TRBV2 and TRBJ2-1, with D maybe TRBD2 (5 bases). V lost 4 bases, J lost 2 bases, and 6 bases lay in between. Germline loops: CDR1 SNHLY, CDR2 FYNNEI. CDR3 length: 13 amino acids. The CDR3 here is CASSVEAYNEQFF. As DNA, the CDR3 is TGTGCCAGCAGTGTGGAGGCCTACAATGAGCAGTTCTTC.

The V and J genes are TRBV11-3 and TRBJ2-5; 7 nucleotides agree with TRBD1. Germline V gene lookup returns CDR1 SGHNT and CDR2 YENEEA. V trimming: 5 bases; J trimming: 4 bases; junction bases outside the gene matches: 10. This CDR3 is built from 15 residues. This chain's CDR3 is CASSLTGASGETQYF. The CDR3 bases are TGTGCCAGCAGCCTTACAGGGGCTTCTGGAGAGACCCAGTACTTC.